What follows are 5 T cell receptor beta chains derived from one specimen sequenced in a study of CD8+ T cells in alopecia areata. In each case, RNA was isolated and then reverse transcribed into cDNA as the sequencing template. Some clones are missing from TCRdb's copy, which holds only in-frame ones; the method was immunoSEQ multiplex PCR. The data hold around 190,000 clones, with approximately 53% observed a single time. Material: CD8+ T cells sorted from blood. All receptors derive from a human donor in good health.

Only one count was recorded for this clone. The J gene is TRBJ2-1, the V gene TRBV4-1; 8 bases are a match to TRBD1. Looked up from germline, CDR1 is MGHRA and CDR2 is YSYEKL. The CDR3 spans 15 residues. V was pared by 3 bases and J by 5 bases, with 6 bases of the junction left unmatched. This chain's CDR3 is CASSQLGQANNEQFF. In nucleotides, the CDR3 is TGCGCCAGCAGCCAGTTGGGACAGGCCAACAATGAGCAGTTCTTC.

The V call is TRBV27, the J call TRBJ1-1, with D perhaps matching TRBD1 (6 bases). This CDR3 comprises 12 residues. Germline V CDR1 and CDR2: MNHEY, SMNVEV (reference sequence). V was pared by 4 bases and J by 7 bases, with 10 bases between. The CDR3 here is CASSSGQSEAFF. The DNA for the CDR3 is TGTGCCAGCAGTTCAGGACAGAGTGAAGCTTTCTTT.

The J gene is TRBJ2-1, the V gene TRBV7-7; D might be TRBD1 (6 bases). Germline assignment: CDR1 SSHAT and CDR2 FNYEAQ (reference sequence). CDR3 size: 15 residues. V lost 1 base to trimming and J lost 6 bases, with 13 bases between them. This CDR3 is CASSLGAQGSNEQFF. The CDR3 region has the DNA TGTGCCAGCAGCTTAGGAGCACAGGGAAGCAATGAGCAGTTCTTC. Full variable domain (rest looked up from reference TRBV7-7 and TRBJ2-1): GAGVSQSPRYKVTKRGQDVTLRCDPISSHATLYWYQQALGQGPEFLTYFNYEAQPDKSGLPSDRFSAERPEGSISTLTIQRTEQRDSAMYRCASSLGAQGSNEQFFGPGTRLTVL.

The table lists this clone with a few counts. The gene calls are TRBV7-2 and TRBJ2-6, with 11 positions matching TRBD1. This CDR3 spans 18 amino acids. The V and J ends lost 4 bases and 3 bases, in that order; junction bases with no gene match: 8. The germline gives CDR1 SGHTA, CDR2 FQGNSA. In DNA, the CDR3 is TGTGCCAGCAGCTCTCCGGACAGGGGGCTAGGTGGGGCCAACGTCCTGACTTTC. Translation gives CASSSPDRGLGGANVLTF.

This clone was counted a few times. Different DNA sequences within this sample yield the same CDR3. This chain links TRBV4-1 with TRBJ2-7; TRBD2 agrees at 13 bases. The germline V gene has CDR1 MGHRA and CDR2 YSYEKL. The CDR3 has 15 amino acids. Trimming cost V 1 base and J 3 bases; bases outside gene matches: 0. This CDR3 is CASSQGLAGGYEQYF. The CDR3 nucleotides are TGCGCCAGCAGCCAAGGACTAGCGGGGGGCTACGAGCAGTACTTC.